The clone carrying this TCR beta chain was seen only a few times. Its antigen is unidentified. Unique molecular identifiers tagged individual cDNA molecules. TCRdb fed the 5' RACE reads into MiXCR, producing one record per CDR3 protein. Of about 67,000 distinct CDR3 sequences detected, around 10% appear once; the ten largest clones hold 3.8%. This sample is part of a study of early T cells in non-severe SARS-CoV-2 infection. Study-level information: Sequencing input comprised bulk RNA from unsorted whole blood; chain pairing was not available.

Points from the study as a whole: VDJdb matching skewed toward anti-spike CD8 responses, missing private and CD4 specificities.

Sequencing was carried out using whole blood. The TCR was taken from an adult who was a healthcare worker with PCR-confirmed SARS-CoV-2 infection or an uninfected control (not recorded which).

The CDR3 DNA reads as TGTGCCACCAGACAGCGCCCCTACAATGAGCAGTTCTTC. Protein: CATRQRPYNEQFF. The chain has TRBV5-4 and TRBJ2-1; tentatively, D is TRBD1 (5 bases). The CDR3 has 13 amino acids. Trimming left V 9 bases short and J 2 bases short, with 12 bases between. Germline V gene lookup returns CDR1 SGHNT and CDR2 YYREEE (reference sequence).